These 32 T cell receptor beta chains share one sample of origin, sequenced in a study of cytomegalovirus exposure and HLA in healthy donors. PCR used 60 Vbeta primers and 13 Jbeta primers. Method: immunoSEQ multiplex PCR; TCRdb's copy keeps in-frame clones and lacks some. The repertoire consists of about 120,000 clones, with roughly three quarters occurring once and the leading ten covering around 4.5%. The sequencing input was PBMCs. These receptors all come from a man aged 25-40 years in good health and CMV-seropositive.

The rearrangement joins TRBV5-1 to TRBJ1-6, with D tentatively TRBD1 (5 bases). This CDR3 spans 18 amino acids. Germline loops: CDR1 SGHRS, CDR2 YFSETQ. Trimming pared 5 bases from V and 6 bases from J, leaving 24 bases between. CDR3 coding DNA: TGCGCCAGCAGGGCGGGGCCGGCAAGTTCTTCGGGTAATTCACCCCTCCACTTT. Amino acids: CASRAGPASSSGNSPLHF.

This sequence joins TRBV19 and TRBJ2-3; D gene unclear. Germline CDR1 LNHDA, CDR2 SQIVND (reference sequence). Trimming pared 2 bases from V and 3 bases from J, leaving 12 bases between. The CDR3 has 15 amino acids. CDR3 in DNA: TGTGCCAGTAGTATAAAAAACAGTGTGACAGATACGCAGTATTTT. It translates to CASSIKNSVTDTQYF.

The V gene is TRBV5-1, the J gene TRBJ2-5; possibly TRBD1 for D (6 bases). The CDR3 has 14 amino acids. CDR1 is SGHRS, CDR2 YFSETQ, per germline. The V gene lost 4 bases and the J gene lost 1 base, with 11 bases spanning the gap. The chain's CDR3 is CASSATGPQETQYF. The CDR3 DNA is TGCGCCAGCAGCGCAACAGGGCCCCAAGAGACCCAGTACTTC. Using reference TRBV5-1 and TRBJ2-5 for the parts outside the CDR3, the full variable domain is KAGVTQTPRYLIKTRGQQVTLSCSPISGHRSVSWYQQTPGQGLQFLFEYFSETQRNKGNFPGRFSGRQFSNSRSEMNVSTLELGDSALYLCASSATGPQETQYFGPGTRLLVL.

This rearrangement joins TRBV7-9 to TRBJ1-2, with TRBD1 matching over 7 bases. The CDR3 has 13 residues. Germline CDR1 reads SEHNR; CDR2 reads FQNEAQ (reference sequence). Unmatched junction bases numbered 4, after V lost 2 bases and J lost 7 bases. The CDR3 is CASSLQGVGGYTF. DNA for the CDR3: TGTGCCAGCAGCTTACAGGGGGTGGGTGGCTACACCTTC.

V usage is TRBV13 and J usage is TRBJ1-5, with D hard to call. Trimming removed 3 bases from V and 7 bases from J, with 10 bases in between. Germline CDR1 and CDR2: PRHDT and FYEKMQ (reference sequence). CDR3 length: 13 residues. Written as DNA, the CDR3 is TGTGCCAGCAGCTTCGAGCGGACCCAGCCCCAGCATTTT. It encodes CASSFERTQPQHF.

This chain joins TRBV5-1 and TRBJ2-7; D is undetermined. V was cut by 0 bases and J by 1 base, with 5 bases left in between. The CDR3 is 13 residues long. The germline gives CDR1 SGHRS, CDR2 YFSETQ. CDR3 amino acids: CASSLVASYEQYF. In nucleotides, the CDR3 is TGCGCCAGCAGCTTGGTGGCTTCCTACGAGCAGTACTTC.

The chain has TRBV27 and TRBJ1-1; D unresolved. Germline CDR1 MNHEY, CDR2 SMNVEV (reference sequence). The V end was cut by 3 bases, the J end by 3 bases, with 14 bases between. CDR3 length equals 15 residues. CDR3 DNA sequence: TGTGCCAGCAGTTTGGGGAGGATTGACGACACTGAAGCTTTCTTT. Its protein is CASSLGRIDDTEAFF.

The rearrangement links TRBV7-3 to TRBJ1-2; D is undetermined. The CDR3 extends over 16 amino acids. Germline CDR1 and CDR2: SGHTA and FQGTGA. The V and J ends lost 5 bases and 1 base respectively, with 17 bases between them. CDR3 sequence (DNA): TGTGCCAGCAGCCCCCAGTCGGGGTGGATTAACTATGGCTACACCTTC. Encoded protein: CASSPQSGWINYGYTF.

The rearrangement joins TRBV19 to TRBJ1-2, with a possible D match to TRBD1 (6 bases). The CDR3 extends over 15 amino acids. V shed 4 bases and J shed 2 bases, with 14 bases lying between them. Germline CDR1 LNHDA, CDR2 SQIVND (reference sequence). The chain's CDR3 is CASSTFATGNYGYTF. CDR3 sequence (DNA): TGTGCCAGTAGTACATTTGCGACAGGAAACTATGGCTACACCTTC.

The V gene is TRBV5-1, the J gene TRBJ2-3, with 9 positions matching TRBD2. The CDR3 has 16 residues. V was pared by 0 bases and J by 1 base, with 3 bases of the junction left unmatched. Germline V gene lookup returns CDR1 SGHRS and CDR2 YFSETQ. Written as DNA, the CDR3 is TGCGCCAGCAGCTTGGCCAAGCGGGGGGGCACAGATACGCAGTATTTT. Translated, it gives CASSLAKRGGTDTQYF.

The gene calls are TRBV4-3 and TRBJ1-2, with a possible D match to TRBD1 (5 bases). Deletions cut 4 bases from V and 4 bases from J, with 13 bases between. Germline V CDR1 and CDR2: LGHNA, YSLEER. The CDR3 is 14 residues long. The CDR3: CASSLGGTGYGYTF. CDR3 coding DNA: TGCGCCAGCAGCCTAGGTGGGACTGGCTATGGCTACACCTTC.

This clone has a single count. The V and J genes are TRBV15 and TRBJ2-3; no clear D gene. Trimming took off 3 bases at V and 3 bases at J, with 7 bases between the two ends. Germline CDR1 and CDR2: LNHNV and YYDKDF (reference sequence). The CDR3 spans 13 residues. In nucleotides, the CDR3 is TGTGCCACCAGCAGTAGGCGGACAGATACGCAGTATTTT. It translates to CATSSRRTDTQYF.

The chain combines TRBV6-4 with TRBJ2-3; 8 bases map to TRBD2. The V gene's germline CDR1 is MRHNA and CDR2 SNTAGT. V lost 7 bases and J lost 4; bases outside the gene matches: 10. The CDR3 is made up of 15 amino acids. CDR3 sequence reads: CASNPIERGPDTQYF. CDR3 nucleotides: TGTGCCAGCAACCCGATCGAGCGGGGGCCAGATACGCAGTATTTT.

The chain recombines TRBV28 with TRBJ2-7, with D perhaps TRBD2 (5 bases). The V and J ends lost 5 bases and 3 bases respectively, with 17 bases between them. The CDR3 runs to 15 residues. CDR1 is MDHEN, CDR2 SYDVKM, per germline. DNA for the CDR3: TGTGCCAGCAGTCTCAGGAGGTGGACCTTCTACGAGCAGTACTTC. Protein sequence: CASSLRRWTFYEQYF.

The V gene is TRBV7-8, the J gene TRBJ2-4; 8 nucleotides agree with TRBD2. The CDR3 totals 13 residues. CDR1 and CDR2 (germline): SGHVS, FQNEAQ. Trimming removed 4 bases from V and 9 bases from J; junction bases left unmatched: 5. The CDR3 DNA reads as TGTGCCAGCAGCTCACGGACTAGCCCCATTCAGTACTTC. As protein: CASSSRTSPIQYF.

This clone showed up just once. The gene calls are TRBV7-2 and TRBJ1-1, with 7 bases fitting TRBD1. Germline loops: CDR1 SGHTA, CDR2 FQGNSA. The CDR3 totals 13 residues. The junction had 8 bases not matched to a gene; V was cut back by 2 bases and J by 11 bases. The CDR3 DNA reads TGTGCCAGCAGCTTAACAGGGGTAGCTGGGGCTTTCTTT. This sequence encodes CASSLTGVAGAFF.

The chain combines TRBV12-5 with TRBJ2-7; TRBD1 matches at 9 bases. Germline trimming cut 6 bases from V and 4 bases from J; bases unmatched to any gene: 28. Germline V CDR1 and CDR2: LGHNT, FRNRAP. The CDR3 is 21 amino acids. CDR3 coding DNA: TGTGCTAGTGGCCGCCGAGAAAACCGGGACAGGGTCCTCCCTCGATTATACGAGCAGTACTTC. Translated, it gives CASGRRENRDRVLPRLYEQYF.

For the CDR3, the DNA is TGTGCCAGCAGCTTAATGCAGGGCGGCAAAAACATTCAGTACTTC. Translation gives CASSLMQGGKNIQYF. The rearrangement uses TRBV11-2 and TRBJ2-4; D is possibly TRBD1 (5 bases). Germline CDR1 is SGHAT and CDR2 is FQNNGV. The CDR3 length is 15 residues. With 2 bases removed from V and 3 bases from J, the gap between germline ends came to 11 bases.

The genes are TRBV28 and TRBJ2-7; tentatively, D is TRBD2 (5 bases). CDR1 and CDR2 (germline): MDHEN, SYDVKM. The germline V and J ends were trimmed by 9 bases and 3 bases, with 15 bases remaining between them. CDR3 length: 13 residues. The CDR3 protein is CARGRGRGYEQYF. CDR3 coding DNA: TGTGCCAGAGGCAGAGGTCGGGGCTACGAGCAGTACTTC.

The chain joins TRBV2 to TRBJ1-4; D unresolved. The CDR3 is 13 amino acids. The V and J ends lost 5 bases and 4 bases respectively, with 8 bases between them. From germline, CDR1 is SNHLY and CDR2 FYNNEI. In DNA form, the CDR3 reads TGTGCCAGCAGTCGAGGCAATAATGAAAAACTGTTTTTT. This translates into CASSRGNNEKLFF.

The chain employs TRBV30 and TRBJ1-1; D possibly corresponds to TRBD1 (6 bases). V dropped 4 bases and J dropped 1 base, with 10 bases sitting between them. The CDR3 has 13 residues. Germline V gene sequence: CDR1 GTSNPN, CDR2 SVGIG (reference sequence). In DNA, the CDR3 is TGTGCCTGGATCGGACAGTGGAACACTGAAGCTTTCTTT. It translates to CAWIGQWNTEAFF.

The rearrangement links TRBV25-1 to TRBJ2-3; D ambiguous. The CDR3 is made up of 14 amino acids. Germline-derived CDR1 and CDR2 are MGHDK and SYGVNS. V gave up 9 bases and J gave up 0 bases, with 13 bases separating them. The CDR3: CASSLQTSTDTQYF. The DNA of the CDR3 is TGTGCCAGTTCCCTCCAAACTAGCACAGATACGCAGTATTTT.

With respect to this clone: Other DNA sequences in this sample translate to the same CDR3. This rearrangement joins TRBV18 to TRBJ1-1; the D gene is possibly TRBD1 (5 bases). CDR3 length equals 16 residues. Per germline, CDR1 KGHSH and CDR2 LQKENI. V gave up 0 bases and J gave up 0 bases, with 11 bases separating them. This chain's CDR3 is CASSPPGGRVNTEAFF. The CDR3 coding sequence is TGTGCCAGCTCACCACCGGGAGGCAGGGTGAACACTGAAGCTTTCTTT. The variable domain in full, with the rest retrieved from reference TRBV18 and TRBJ1-1, is NAGVMQNPRHLVRRRGQEARLRCSPMKGHSHVYWYRQLPEEGLKFMVYLQKENIIDESGMPKERFSAEFPKEGPSILRIQQVVRGDSAAYFCASSPPGGRVNTEAFFGQGTRLTVV.

The CDR3 sequence: CASSYSETDEKLFF. The CDR3 DNA reads TGTGCCAGCAGTTACTCGGAGACAGATGAAAAACTGTTTTTT. The chain uses TRBV6-5 and TRBJ1-4; maybe TRBD1 (5 bases). Per the germline V gene, CDR1 is MNHEY and CDR2 is SVGAGI. Trimming removed 0 bases from V and 6 bases from J, with 8 bases in between. This CDR3 region has 14 residues.

The chain has TRBV6-4 and TRBJ2-2; 8 bases fit TRBD2. V was pared by 8 bases and J by 6 bases, with 5 bases of the junction left unmatched. The CDR3 totals 13 residues. Germline values: CDR1 MRHNA, CDR2 SNTAGT. The CDR3 nucleotides are TGTGCCAGCCGGGGGGGCGACCCCGGGGAGCTGTTTTTT. Its translation is CASRGGDPGELFF.

Points on this clone: At one of its ends the junction is not consistent with the germline gene, which may arise from a read error. The same CDR3 also results from other DNA sequences found in this sample. The V gene is TRBV27, the J gene TRBJ1-3; D possibly corresponds to TRBD1 (5 bases). This CDR3 spans 15 amino acids. Germline CDR1 MNHEY, CDR2 SMNVEV (reference sequence). The CDR3 DNA follows: TGTGCCAGCAGAAGGACATACAGCTCTGGAAATACCATATATTTT. Protein: CASRRTYSSGNTIYF.

The rearrangement uses TRBV15 and TRBJ2-3; the match to TRBD2 covers 11 bases. J was trimmed by 8 bases and V by 4 bases; bases with no gene match: 5. CDR1 LNHNV and CDR2 YYDKDF come from the germline V gene (reference sequence). This CDR3 has 14 residues. The CDR3, as DNA: TGTGCCACCAGCAACCCTAGCGGGGGGACTACGCAGTATTTT. This translates into CATSNPSGGTTQYF.

This chain uses TRBV7-9 with TRBJ2-7; D possibly corresponds to TRBD2 (6 bases). The germline V gene encodes CDR1 SEHNR and CDR2 FQNEAQ (reference sequence). This CDR3 contains 14 residues. The germline V and J ends were trimmed by 6 bases and 4 bases, with 16 bases remaining between them. The CDR3 nucleotides are TGTGCCAGCAGGGTAGGGACTCCTCCGTACGAGCAGTACTTC. It is translated as CASRVGTPPYEQYF.

V usage is TRBV6-1 and J usage is TRBJ2-7, with 7 bases lining up with TRBD1. V dropped 2 bases and J dropped 5; count of bases not matched to a gene: 6. Germline V gene data show CDR1 as MNHNS and CDR2 as SASEGT. The CDR3 has 14 residues. CDR3 bases: TGTGCCAGCAGTGAACAGGGGGTAAAAAACGAGCAGTACTTC. Translated: CASSEQGVKNEQYF.

The rearrangement uses TRBV4-2 and TRBJ2-1, with 9 bases aligning to TRBD2. The CDR3 contains 17 residues. Germline V gene lookup returns CDR1 LGHNA and CDR2 YNFKEQ. After removal of 2 bases from V and 4 bases from J, the junction contained 9 bases not matched to a gene. The CDR3 sequence: CASSQSAAGLAYNEQFF. The CDR3 DNA reads as TGTGCCAGCAGCCAATCCGCGGCCGGACTAGCGTACAATGAGCAGTTCTTC.

This clone was seen just once. This sequence joins TRBV20-1 and TRBJ2-1, with D possibly TRBD1 on 6 matching bases. CDR3 length: 11 residues. Deletions cut 2 bases from V and 11 bases from J, with 10 bases between. Per the germline V gene, CDR1 is DFQATT and CDR2 is SNEGSKA (reference sequence). The CDR3 DNA follows: TGCAGTGCTAGATTACAGGGTAAGCAGTTCTTC. This translates into CSARLQGKQFF.

A single count supports this clone. The genes are TRBV5-1 and TRBJ2-5, with D tentatively TRBD1 (6 bases). The CDR3 runs to 15 residues. The V end lost 0 bases, the J end lost 0 bases, and 9 bases lay between the germline ends. Germline assignment: CDR1 SGHRS and CDR2 YFSETQ. CDR3 in amino acids: CASSLGTAYQETQYF. CDR3 sequence (DNA): TGCGCCAGCAGCTTGGGGACAGCGTACCAAGAGACCCAGTACTTC.